This T cell receptor (beta chain) was recorded in a study of long-term antiretroviral therapy in people with HIV. Version v3.0 of the immunoSEQ assay was performed at survey level. Sequencing set out to capture about 40,000-50,000 T-cell genomes per sample. TCRdb's table, derived via immunoSEQ multiplex PCR, lists solely in-frame clones and lacks some. This table has tens of thousands of clones, about 77% appearing once. Overall study findings and caveats: In samples taken after ART, diversity increased but remained below transplant donor control levels.

This clone was seen a handful of times. Its target is not known. From germline, CDR1 is LGHNA and CDR2 YSLEER. The V gene lost 0 bases and the J gene lost 0 bases, with 9 bases spanning the gap. The CDR3 totals 15 residues. The chain uses TRBV4-3 and TRBJ2-7; D remains ambiguous. Sequencing used unsorted PBMCs, obtained 0.5 years after starting antiretroviral therapy. This TCR derives from a middle-aged woman with HIV. The CDR3 sequence: CASSQEVLFSYEQYF. CDR3 coding DNA: TGCGCCAGCAGCCAAGAGGTACTCTTCTCCTACGAGCAGTACTTC.